These 5 T cell receptor beta chains were sequenced from one sample in a study of cytomegalovirus exposure and HLA in healthy donors. Clones were sequenced by immunoSEQ multiplex PCR, and TCRdb holds only the in-frame ones, with some missing. The table shows about 280,000 clones, with approximately 87% occurring only once. Sequencing used PBMCs. These receptors originate from a woman aged 18-29 years in good health and CMV-seronegative.

The V and J genes are TRBV5-5 and TRBJ1-2; TRBD1 matches at 7 bases. Trimming took 2 bases from V and 7 from J; bases not matched to a gene: 2. There are 12 residues in the CDR3. The V gene's germline CDR1 is SGHKS and CDR2 YYEKEE (reference sequence). CDR3 region: CASSFGDSGYTF. DNA for the CDR3: TGTGCCAGCAGCTTTGGGGACAGTGGCTACACCTTC.

This chain connects TRBV28 to TRBJ1-6; TRBD1 matches at 7 bases. There are 16 residues in the CDR3. Trimming cost V 2 bases and J 8 bases; bases outside gene matches: 9. Germline values: CDR1 MDHEN, CDR2 SYDVKM. CDR3 nucleotide sequence: TGTGCCAGCAGTTTAAGGACAACAGGGGCTCATTCACCCCTCCACTTT. Translating gives CASSLRTTGAHSPLHF.

V is TRBV6-1 and J is TRBJ2-3; 12 nucleotides match TRBD2. Germline CDR1 reads MNHNS; CDR2 reads SASEGT. J was trimmed by 2 bases and V by 1 base; bases with no gene match: 4. The CDR3 spans 17 residues. CDR3 in amino acids: CASSEDSSGGVTDTQYF. DNA of the CDR3: TGTGCCAGCAGTGAAGATTCTAGCGGGGGGGTCACAGATACGCAGTATTTT.

The rearrangement links TRBV5-6 to TRBJ1-6; 7 bases match TRBD1. After removal of 0 bases from V and 7 bases from J, the junction contained 7 bases not matched to a gene. The CDR3 spans 16 residues. Germline V gene data show CDR1 as SGHDT and CDR2 as YYEEEE. The CDR3 here is CASSLEGTALNSPLHF. DNA for the CDR3: TGTGCCAGCAGCTTGGAAGGGACAGCACTGAATTCACCCCTCCACTTT.

This clone was seen only a few times. The V call is TRBV27, the J call TRBJ2-7; 9 bases fit TRBD1. The V gene end was trimmed by 5 bases and the J gene end by 4 bases; junction bases not matched to a gene: 3. Germline lookup yields CDR1 MNHEY and CDR2 SMNVEV (reference sequence). The CDR3 has 13 amino acids. CDR3 sequence: CASSIDRGYEQYF. The CDR3 bases are TGTGCCAGCAGTATCGACAGGGGGTACGAGCAGTACTTC.